Detailed here is one TCR beta chain. Original processing notes: Counts of nucleated cells, estimated from reference gene primer amplification, were obtained. This table comes from immunoSEQ multiplex PCR, and its TCRdb copy is limited to in-frame clones, with some not included. V, J and clone size were drawn from that table, and D and trimming were deduced from the DNA. The table includes 170,000 or so clones, approximately 87% detected once. The data stem from a study of blood T cell repertoires in COVID-19. Across the study: Specimens from acute and convalescent COVID-19 originated in the United States, Italy and Spain. T cells, B-cell-depleted T cells, or PBMCs provided the cDNA or gDNA that served as material.

The receptor was isolated from a woman aged 18-29 years who had recovered from COVID-19. Sequenced sample: peripheral blood.

The CDR3 nucleotides are TGTGCCTACACGGACAGGGGAGAGACCCAGTACTTC. It codes for CAYTDRGETQYF. This sequence joins TRBV30 and TRBJ2-5, with 9 bases aligning to TRBD1. The CDR3 spans 12 residues. V was clipped by 7 bases and J by 4 bases; unmatched bases: 4. Germline V lookup: CDR1 GTSNPN, CDR2 SVGIG (reference sequence).